This TCR beta chain was found in a study of T cells in narcolepsy (dated by TCRdb to about 2018). Regarding the complete study: Healthy control donors were enrolled in the study alongside patients who had narcolepsy type 1 or type 2 (NT1, NT2). The study used TCR Vbeta sequencing to track clonotypes in blood and CSF while looking for autoreactive T cells in narcolepsy patients that target self-antigens of hypocretin neurons (hypocretin, TRIB2). Summary of the overall study and its limitations: Certain blood memory CD4+ repertoires from patients and controls had no sequences that matched autoreactive T cell clones. In plots comparing CSF and blood CD4+ T cell clonotypes from the same patient, HCRT-specific and TRIB2-specific autoreactive clonotypes were highlighted. Autoreactive clonotypes were reported to be detected serially in the blood of the same patients and of different patients, but not in the blood of healthy controls. Patients and controls had comparable numbers of sequenced blood memory CD4+ clonotypes, averaging about 39,000 and 35,000, respectively.

For TCR Vbeta sequencing, memory CD4+ T cells were sorted ex vivo from the peripheral blood of narcolepsy patients and healthy controls. CDR1 and CDR2 were assigned from the germline V gene as SNHLY and FYNNEI. V gives up 6 bases and J gives up 0 bases, and the segment between their germline ends measures 9 bases. The CDR3 measures 15 amino acids from cysteine to phenylalanine. The only DNA kept is the CDR3, 45 bases in frame from the first base. The library was generated by the immunoSEQ multiplex PCR assay. TCRdb provides this immuneACCESS table in a form limited to in-frame rearrangements. Some clones are lacking; in checked studies, under half of them reflect an unresolved V gene, and why the rest are absent is not known. Counted in this sample were roughly 30,000 clones; about 77% of them appeared once. Over 0.95% of the sample lies in the top ten. Comment on this clone: Its binding antigen is unknown. No base quality values were provided; no much bigger clone lies one nucleotide off.

This clonotype originated in a human donor with narcolepsy. Sequenced: CD45RA- memory CD4+ T cells from PBMCs. The intended sense of this specimen's cell subset or site label: memory T cells sorted ex vivo from peripheral blood. Rearrangement joined TRBV2 to TRBJ1-6, with the D segment identity uncertain. The sequenced DNA: TGTGCCAGCAGCCCCAGAAGCTCCTATAATTCACCCCTCCACTTT. Its protein reads: CASSPRSSYNSPLHF.